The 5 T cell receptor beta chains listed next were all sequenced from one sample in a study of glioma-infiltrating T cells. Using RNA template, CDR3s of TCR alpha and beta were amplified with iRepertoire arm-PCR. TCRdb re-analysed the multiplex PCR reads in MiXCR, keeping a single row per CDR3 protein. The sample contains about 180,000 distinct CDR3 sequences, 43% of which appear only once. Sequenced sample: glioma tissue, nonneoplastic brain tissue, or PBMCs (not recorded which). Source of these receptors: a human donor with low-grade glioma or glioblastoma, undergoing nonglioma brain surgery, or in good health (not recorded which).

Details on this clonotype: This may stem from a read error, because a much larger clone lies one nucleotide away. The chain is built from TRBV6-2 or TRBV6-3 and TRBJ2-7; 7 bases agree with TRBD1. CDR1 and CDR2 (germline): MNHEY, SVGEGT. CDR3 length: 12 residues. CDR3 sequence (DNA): TGTGCCAGCAGCCGCACAGGGGACGAGAAGTACTTC. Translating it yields CASSRTGDEKYF.

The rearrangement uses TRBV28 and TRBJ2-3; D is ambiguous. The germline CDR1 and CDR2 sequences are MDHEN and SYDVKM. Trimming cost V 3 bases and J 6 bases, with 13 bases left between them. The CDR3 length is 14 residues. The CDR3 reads CASSFNSSSDTQYF. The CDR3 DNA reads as TGTGCCAGCAGTTTTAATTCAAGTAGCGATACGCAGTATTTT.

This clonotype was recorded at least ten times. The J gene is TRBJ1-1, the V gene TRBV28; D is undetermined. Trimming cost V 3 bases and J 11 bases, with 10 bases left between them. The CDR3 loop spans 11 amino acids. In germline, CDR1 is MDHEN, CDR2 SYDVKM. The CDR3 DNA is TGTGCCAGCAGTTTCCCCCGTGGGGCTTTCTTT. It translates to CASSFPRGAFF.

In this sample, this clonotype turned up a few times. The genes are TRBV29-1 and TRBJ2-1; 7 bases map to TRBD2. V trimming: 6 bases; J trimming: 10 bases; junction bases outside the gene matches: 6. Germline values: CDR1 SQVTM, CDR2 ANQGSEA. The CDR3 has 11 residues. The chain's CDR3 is CSVGGIGEQFF. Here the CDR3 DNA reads TGCAGCGTGGGGGGGATCGGCGAGCAGTTCTTC.

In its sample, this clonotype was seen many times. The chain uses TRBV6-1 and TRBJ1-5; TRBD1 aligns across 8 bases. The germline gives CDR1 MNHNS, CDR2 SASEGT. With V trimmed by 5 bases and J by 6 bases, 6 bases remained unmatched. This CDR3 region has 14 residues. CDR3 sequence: CASSPRGLSQPQHF. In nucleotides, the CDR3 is TGTGCCAGCAGTCCCAGGGGGCTGAGTCAGCCCCAGCATTTT.